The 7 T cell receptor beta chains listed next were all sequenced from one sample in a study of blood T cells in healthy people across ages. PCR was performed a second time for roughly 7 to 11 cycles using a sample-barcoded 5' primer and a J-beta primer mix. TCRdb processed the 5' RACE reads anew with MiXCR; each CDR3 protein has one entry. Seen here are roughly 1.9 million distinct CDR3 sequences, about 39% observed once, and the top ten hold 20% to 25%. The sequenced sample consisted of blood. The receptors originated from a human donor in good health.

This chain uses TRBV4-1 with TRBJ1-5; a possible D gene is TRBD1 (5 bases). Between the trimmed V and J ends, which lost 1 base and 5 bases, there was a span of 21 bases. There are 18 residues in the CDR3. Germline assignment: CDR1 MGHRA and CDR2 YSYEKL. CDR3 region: CASSQVEGGDLFYQPQHF. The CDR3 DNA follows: TGCGCCAGCAGCCAAGTTGAAGGAGGGGACCTTTTTTATCAGCCCCAGCATTTT.

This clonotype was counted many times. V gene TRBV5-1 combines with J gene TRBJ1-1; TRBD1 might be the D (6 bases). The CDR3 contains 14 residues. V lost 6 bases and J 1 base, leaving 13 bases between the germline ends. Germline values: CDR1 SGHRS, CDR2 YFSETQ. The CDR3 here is CASTRGEANTEAFF. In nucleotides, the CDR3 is TGCGCCAGCACGAGGGGGGAAGCGAACACTGAAGCTTTCTTT.

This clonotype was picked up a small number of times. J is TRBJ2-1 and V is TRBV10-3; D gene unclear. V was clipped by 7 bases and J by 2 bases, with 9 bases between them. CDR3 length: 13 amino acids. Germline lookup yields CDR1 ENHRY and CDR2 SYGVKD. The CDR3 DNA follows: TGTGCCATCACCGACGGCACCTACAATGAGCAGTTCTTC. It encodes CAITDGTYNEQFF.

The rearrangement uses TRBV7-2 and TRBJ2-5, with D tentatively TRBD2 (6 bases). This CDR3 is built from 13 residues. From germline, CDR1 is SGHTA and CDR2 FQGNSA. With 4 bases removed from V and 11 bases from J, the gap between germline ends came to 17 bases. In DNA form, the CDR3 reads TGTGCCAGCAGCTCCCGACTAGGTACTGAGCAGTACTTC. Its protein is CASSSRLGTEQYF. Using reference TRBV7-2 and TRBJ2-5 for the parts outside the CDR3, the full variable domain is GAGVSQSPSNKVTEKGKDVELRCDPISGHTALYWYRQSLGQGLEFLIYFQGNSAPDKSGLPSDRFSAERTGGSVSTLTIQRTQQEDSAVYLCASSSRLGTEQYFGPGTRLLVL.

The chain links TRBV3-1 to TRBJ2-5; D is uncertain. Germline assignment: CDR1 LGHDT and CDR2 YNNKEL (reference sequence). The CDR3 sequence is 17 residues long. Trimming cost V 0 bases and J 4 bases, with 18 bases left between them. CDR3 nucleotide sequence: TGTGCCAGCAGCCAAGAGGTCCGGTGGGTCCCGGGAGAGACCCAGTACTTC. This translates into CASSQEVRWVPGETQYF.

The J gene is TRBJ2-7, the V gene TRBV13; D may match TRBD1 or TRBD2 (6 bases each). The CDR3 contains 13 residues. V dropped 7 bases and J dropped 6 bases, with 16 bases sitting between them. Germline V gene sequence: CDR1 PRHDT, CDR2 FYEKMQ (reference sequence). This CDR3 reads CASKRGAWSEQYF. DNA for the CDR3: TGTGCCAGCAAAAGGGGGGCTTGGTCCGAGCAGTACTTC. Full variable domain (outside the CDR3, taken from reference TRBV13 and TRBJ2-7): AAGVIQSPRHLIKEKRETATLKCYPIPRHDTVYWYQQGPGQDPQFLISFYEKMQSDKGSIPDRFSAQQFSDYHSELNMSSLELGDSALYFCASKRGAWSEQYFGPGTRLTVT.

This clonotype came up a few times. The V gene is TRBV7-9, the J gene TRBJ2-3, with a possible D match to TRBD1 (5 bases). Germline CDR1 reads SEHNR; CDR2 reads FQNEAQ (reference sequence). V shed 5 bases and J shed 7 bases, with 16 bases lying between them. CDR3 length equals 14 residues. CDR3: CASSLGQLTNTQYF. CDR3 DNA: TGTGCCAGCAGCCTAGGACAACTTACTAATACGCAGTATTTT.